The 11 T cell receptor beta chains reported below all come from one sample, sequenced in a study of neurological immune-mediated disorders. TCRdb recomputed calls from the 5' RACE reads with MiXCR, one row per CDR3 protein. Of around 25,000 distinct CDR3 sequences detected, 13% appear once; the ten largest clones hold 16%. The sequenced material came from PBMCs. Source of these receptors: a woman in her thirties or forties with HTLV-1-associated myelopathy (HAM/TSP).

This clonotype is deemed medium-sized. The rearrangement joins TRBV20-1 to TRBJ1-4, with D possibly TRBD1 on 5 matching bases. The CDR3 length is 14 residues. V was pared by 4 bases and J by 5 bases, with 14 bases between. Germline assignment: CDR1 DFQATT and CDR2 SNEGSKA (reference sequence). The CDR3 sequence: CSANRQNLNEKLFF. CDR3 nucleotide sequence: TGCAGTGCTAACCGACAGAACTTAAATGAAAAACTGTTTTTT.

This clonotype was picked up many times. The chain is built from TRBV7-6 and TRBJ2-2; no clear D gene. The germline CDR1 and CDR2 sequences are SGHVS and FNYEAQ. CDR3 size: 15 residues. With 4 bases removed from V and 6 bases from J, the gap between germline ends came to 15 bases. This CDR3 reads CASSSFGRRPGELFF. The CDR3 DNA reads as TGTGCCAGCAGCTCCTTTGGACGGCGCCCCGGGGAGCTGTTTTTT.

This clonotype has ten or more counts. V is TRBV20-1 and J is TRBJ1-6; TRBD1 is a possible D gene (6 bases). Trimming cost V 1 base and J 7 bases, with 17 bases left between them. Germline lookup yields CDR1 DFQATT and CDR2 SNEGSKA (reference sequence). The CDR3 spans 16 residues. The CDR3 sequence: CSARGPRDRRNSPLHF. The CDR3 nucleotides are TGCAGTGCTAGAGGGCCGAGAGACAGGAGAAATTCACCCCTCCACTTT.

This clonotype showed up many times. The CDR3, as DNA: TGTGCCAGCAGTGAAAGTTTCTTGAGGGGGAATTCACCCCTCCACTTT. Translated: CASSESFLRGNSPLHF. The J gene is TRBJ1-6, the V gene TRBV6-1, with D possibly being TRBD1 (6 bases). Germline CDR1 and CDR2: MNHNS and SASEGT. Trimming took off 2 bases at V and 7 bases at J, with 15 bases between the two ends. The CDR3 runs to 16 residues.

This clonotype was detected ten times or more. The gene calls are TRBV20-1 and TRBJ1-1; D is ambiguous. Deletions cut 0 bases from V and 1 base from J, with 12 bases between. The CDR3 is made up of 15 amino acids. Germline V lookup: CDR1 DFQATT, CDR2 SNEGSKA (reference sequence). CDR3 amino acids: CSARDNGSPNTEAFF. The CDR3 coding sequence is TGCAGTGCTAGAGATAATGGTAGTCCGAACACTGAAGCTTTCTTT.

This clonotype was found many times. The rearrangement links TRBV20-1 to TRBJ1-2, with 9 bases that match TRBD1. Trimming cost V 6 bases and J 5 bases; bases outside gene matches: 10. Germline lookup yields CDR1 DFQATT and CDR2 SNEGSKA (reference sequence). This CDR3 comprises 14 residues. The chain's CDR3 is CSARQGDRGYGYTF. As DNA, the CDR3 is TGCAGTGCGAGACAGGGGGACCGGGGTTATGGCTACACCTTC.

This clonotype was recorded many times. The chain recombines TRBV6-6 with TRBJ1-2; 11 bases are shared with TRBD1. Trimming took 7 bases from V and 4 from J; bases not matched to a gene: 8. The length of the CDR3 is 15 residues. In germline, CDR1 is MNHNY, CDR2 SVGAGI (reference sequence). The DNA for the CDR3 is TGTGCCAGCACCGGACAGGGGGCGCCTACCTATGGCTACACCTTC. It encodes CASTGQGAPTYGYTF.

This clonotype was counted at least ten times. This chain uses TRBV5-1 with TRBJ2-2; D call uncertain. Trimming left V 2 bases short and J 5 bases short, with 10 bases between. CDR1 SGHRS and CDR2 YFSETQ come from the germline V gene. The CDR3 has 14 amino acids. CDR3 in DNA: TGCGCCAGCAGCTTATTAGGGCCGACCGGGGAGCTGTTTTTT. Translating it yields CASSLLGPTGELFF.

This clonotype was detected many times. The chain combines TRBV24-1 with TRBJ2-4; 7 bases map to TRBD2. Losses at the gene ends were 3 bases for V and 3 bases for J; bases not matched to a gene: 4. This CDR3 region has 15 residues. CDR1 KGHDR and CDR2 SFDVKD come from the germline V gene. CDR3: CATSDRGEGKNIQYF. Written as DNA, the CDR3 is TGTGCCACCAGTGATCGGGGGGAGGGCAAAAACATTCAGTACTTC.

This clonotype was picked up many times. V is TRBV5-1 and J is TRBJ2-7, with 7 bases lining up with TRBD1. The CDR3 contains 13 residues. Unmatched junction bases numbered 3, after V lost 2 bases and J lost 4 bases. CDR1 is SGHRS, CDR2 YFSETQ, per germline. CDR3 protein: CASSFRQGYEQYF. The CDR3 bases are TGCGCCAGCAGCTTTCGACAGGGATACGAGCAGTACTTC.

This clonotype was picked up many times. The chain recombines TRBV9 with TRBJ1-2; 7 nucleotides line up with TRBD1. Germline V CDR1 and CDR2: SGDLS, YYNGEE. CDR3 length: 15 residues. Trimming at V came to 3 bases and at J to 2 bases, leaving 7 bases not matched to a gene. The CDR3: CASSALGTENYGYTF. As DNA, the CDR3 is TGTGCCAGCAGCGCGCTTGGGACAGAGAACTATGGCTACACCTTC. The variable domain in full, completed from reference TRBV9 and TRBJ1-2, reads DSGVTQTPKHLITATGQRVTLRCSPRSGDLSVYWYQQSLDQGLQFLIQYYNGEERAKGNILERFSAQQFPDLHSELNLSSLELGDSALYFCASSALGTENYGYTFGSGTRLTVV.